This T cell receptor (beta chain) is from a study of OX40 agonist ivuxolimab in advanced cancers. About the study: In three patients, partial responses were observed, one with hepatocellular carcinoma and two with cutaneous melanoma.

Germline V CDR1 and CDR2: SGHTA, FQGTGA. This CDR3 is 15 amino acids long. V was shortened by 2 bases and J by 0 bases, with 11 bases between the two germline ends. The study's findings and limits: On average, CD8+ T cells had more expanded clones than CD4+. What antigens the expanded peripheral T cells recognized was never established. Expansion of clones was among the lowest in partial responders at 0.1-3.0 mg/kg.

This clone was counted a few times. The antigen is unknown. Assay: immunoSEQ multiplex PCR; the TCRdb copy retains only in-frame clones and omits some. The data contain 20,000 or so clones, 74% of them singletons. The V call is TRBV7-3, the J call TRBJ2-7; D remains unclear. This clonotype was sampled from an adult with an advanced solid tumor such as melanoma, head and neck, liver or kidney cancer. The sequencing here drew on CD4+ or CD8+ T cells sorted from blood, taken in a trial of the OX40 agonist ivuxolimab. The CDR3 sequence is CASSLVAANSYEQYF. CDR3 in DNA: TGTGCCAGCAGCTTAGTGGCAGCGAACTCCTACGAGCAGTACTTC.